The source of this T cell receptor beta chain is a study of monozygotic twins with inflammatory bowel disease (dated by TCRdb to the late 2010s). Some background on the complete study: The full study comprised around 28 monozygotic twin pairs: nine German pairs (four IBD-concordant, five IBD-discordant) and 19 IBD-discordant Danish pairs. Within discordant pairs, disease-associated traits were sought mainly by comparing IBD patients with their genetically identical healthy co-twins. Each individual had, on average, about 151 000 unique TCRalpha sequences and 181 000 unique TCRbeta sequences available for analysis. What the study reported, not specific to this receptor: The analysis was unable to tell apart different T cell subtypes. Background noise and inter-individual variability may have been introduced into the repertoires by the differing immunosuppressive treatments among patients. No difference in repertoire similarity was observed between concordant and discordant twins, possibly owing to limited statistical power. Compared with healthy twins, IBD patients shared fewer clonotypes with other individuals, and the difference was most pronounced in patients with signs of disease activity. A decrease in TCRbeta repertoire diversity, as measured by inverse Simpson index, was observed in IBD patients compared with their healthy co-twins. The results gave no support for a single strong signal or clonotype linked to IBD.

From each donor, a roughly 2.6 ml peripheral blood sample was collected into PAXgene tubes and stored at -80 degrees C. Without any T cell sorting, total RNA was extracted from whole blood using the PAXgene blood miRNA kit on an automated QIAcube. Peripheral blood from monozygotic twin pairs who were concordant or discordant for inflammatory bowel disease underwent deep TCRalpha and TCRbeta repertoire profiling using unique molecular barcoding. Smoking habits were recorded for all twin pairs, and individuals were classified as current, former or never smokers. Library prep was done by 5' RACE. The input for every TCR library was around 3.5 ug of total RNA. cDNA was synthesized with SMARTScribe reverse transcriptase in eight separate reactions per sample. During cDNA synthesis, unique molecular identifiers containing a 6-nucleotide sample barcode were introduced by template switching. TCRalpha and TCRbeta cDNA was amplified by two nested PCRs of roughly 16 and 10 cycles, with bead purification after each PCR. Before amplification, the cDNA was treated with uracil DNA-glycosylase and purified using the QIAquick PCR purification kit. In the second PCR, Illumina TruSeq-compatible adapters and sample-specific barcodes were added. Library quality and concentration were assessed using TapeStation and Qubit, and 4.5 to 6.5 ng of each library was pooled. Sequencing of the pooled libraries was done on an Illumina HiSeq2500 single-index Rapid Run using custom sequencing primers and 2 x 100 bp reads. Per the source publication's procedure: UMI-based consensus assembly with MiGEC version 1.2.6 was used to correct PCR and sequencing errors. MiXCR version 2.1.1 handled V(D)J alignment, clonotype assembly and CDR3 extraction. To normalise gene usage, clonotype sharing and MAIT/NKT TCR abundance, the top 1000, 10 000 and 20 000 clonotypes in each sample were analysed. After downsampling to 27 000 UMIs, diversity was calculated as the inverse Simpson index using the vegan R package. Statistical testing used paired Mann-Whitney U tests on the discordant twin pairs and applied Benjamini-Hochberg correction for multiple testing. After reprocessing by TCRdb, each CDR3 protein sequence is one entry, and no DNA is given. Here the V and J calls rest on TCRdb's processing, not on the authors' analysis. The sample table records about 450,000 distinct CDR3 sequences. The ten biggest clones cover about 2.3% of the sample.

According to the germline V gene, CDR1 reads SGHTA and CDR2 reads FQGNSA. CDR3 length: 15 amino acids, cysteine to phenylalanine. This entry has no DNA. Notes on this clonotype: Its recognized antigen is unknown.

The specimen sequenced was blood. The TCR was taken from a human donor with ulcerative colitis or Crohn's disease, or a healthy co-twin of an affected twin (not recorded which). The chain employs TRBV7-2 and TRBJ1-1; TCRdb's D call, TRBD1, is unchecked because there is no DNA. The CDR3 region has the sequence CASSYQGALNTEAFF.